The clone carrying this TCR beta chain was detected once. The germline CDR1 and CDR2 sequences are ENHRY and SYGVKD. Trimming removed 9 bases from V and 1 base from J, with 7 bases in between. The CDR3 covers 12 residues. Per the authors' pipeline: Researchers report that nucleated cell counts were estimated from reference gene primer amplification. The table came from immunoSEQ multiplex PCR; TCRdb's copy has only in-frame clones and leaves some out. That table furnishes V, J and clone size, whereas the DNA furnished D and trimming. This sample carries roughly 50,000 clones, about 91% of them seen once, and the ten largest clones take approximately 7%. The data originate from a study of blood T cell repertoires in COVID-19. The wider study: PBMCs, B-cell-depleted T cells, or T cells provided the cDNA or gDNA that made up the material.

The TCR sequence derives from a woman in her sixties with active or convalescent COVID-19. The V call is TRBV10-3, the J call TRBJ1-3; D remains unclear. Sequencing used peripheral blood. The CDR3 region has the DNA TGTGCCATAGCCGGGTCTGGAAACACCATATATTTT. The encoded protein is CAIAGSGNTIYF.